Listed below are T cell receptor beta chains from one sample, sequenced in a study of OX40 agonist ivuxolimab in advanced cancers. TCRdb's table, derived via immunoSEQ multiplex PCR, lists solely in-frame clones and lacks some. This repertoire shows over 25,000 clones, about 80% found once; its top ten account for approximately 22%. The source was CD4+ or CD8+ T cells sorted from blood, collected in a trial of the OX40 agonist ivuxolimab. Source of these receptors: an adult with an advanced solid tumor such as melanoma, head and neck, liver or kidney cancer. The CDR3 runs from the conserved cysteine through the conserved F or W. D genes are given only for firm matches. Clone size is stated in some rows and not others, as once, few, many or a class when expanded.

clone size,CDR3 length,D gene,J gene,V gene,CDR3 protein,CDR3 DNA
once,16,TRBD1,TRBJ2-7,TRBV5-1,CASSTQTGEASYEQYF,TGCGCCAGCAGCACACAGACAGGGGAGGCCTCCTACGAGCAGTACTTC
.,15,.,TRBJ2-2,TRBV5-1,CASSKGNSGTGELFF,TGCGCCAGCAGCAAGGGAAACTCCGGAACCGGGGAGCTGTTTTTT
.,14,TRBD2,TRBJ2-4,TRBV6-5,CASSWNGGFGIQYF,TGTGCCAGCAGTTGGAACGGGGGGTTCGGCATTCAGTACTTC
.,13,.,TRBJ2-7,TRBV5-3,CARSFELPYEQYF,TGTGCCAGAAGCTTTGAATTGCCCTACGAGCAGTACTTC
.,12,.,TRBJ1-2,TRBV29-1,CSPEGLSYGYTF,TGCAGCCCCGAGGGACTGAGCTATGGCTACACCTTC
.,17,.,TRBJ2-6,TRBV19,CASSMDLAVSGANVLTF,TGTGCCAGTAGTATGGACCTCGCGGTCTCTGGGGCCAACGTCCTGACTTTC
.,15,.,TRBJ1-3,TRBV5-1,CASSWGGISGNTIYF,TGCGCCAGCAGCTGGGGCGGGATCTCTGGAAACACCATATATTTT
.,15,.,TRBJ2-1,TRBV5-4,CASSHAKSGDNEQFF,TGTGCCAGCAGCCATGCCAAGTCAGGCGACAATGAGCAGTTCTTC
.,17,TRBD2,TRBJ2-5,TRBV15,CATSRELAGGAQETQYF,TGTGCCACCAGCAGAGAACTAGCGGGGGGGGCCCAAGAGACCCAGTACTTC
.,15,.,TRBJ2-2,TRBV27,CASSLFRDNTGELFF,TGTGCCAGCAGTTTATTCAGGGATAACACTGGGGAGCTGTTTTTT
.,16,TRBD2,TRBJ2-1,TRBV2,CASSLLAGGAYNEQFF,TGTGCCAGCAGCTTACTAGCGGGGGGAGCCTACAATGAGCAGTTCTTC
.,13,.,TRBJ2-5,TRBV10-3,CAIREPRQETQYF,TGTGCCATACGGGAACCACGCCAAGAGACCCAGTACTTC
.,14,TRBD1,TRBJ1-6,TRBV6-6,CASSMGQGISPLHF,TGTGCCAGCAGCATGGGACAGGGGATTTCACCCCTCCACTTT
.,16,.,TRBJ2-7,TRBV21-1,CASSMTRLAGFYEQYF,TGTGCCAGCAGCATGACCAGACTAGCGGGGTTCTACGAGCAGTACTTC
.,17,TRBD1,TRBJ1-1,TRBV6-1,CASSEAPPGQRNTEAFF,TGTGCCAGCAGTGAAGCTCCTCCGGGACAGAGAAACACTGAAGCTTTCTTT
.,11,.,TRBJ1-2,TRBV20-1,CSARGGNGYTF,TGCAGTGCTAGAGGGGGGAATGGCTACACCTTC
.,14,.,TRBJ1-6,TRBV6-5,CASTPTVGDSPLHF,TGTGCCAGCACTCCGACGGTAGGGGATTCACCCCTCCACTTT
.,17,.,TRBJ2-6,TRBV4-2,CASSGPRLQSRANVLTF,TGTGCCAGCAGCGGGCCAAGGTTACAAAGTCGGGCCAACGTCCTGACTTTC
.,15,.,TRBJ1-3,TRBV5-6,CASSWTLASGNTIYF,TGTGCCAGCAGCTGGACCCTGGCCTCTGGAAACACCATATATTTT
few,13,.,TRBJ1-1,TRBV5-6,CASSRTRQTEAFF,TGTGCCAGCAGCCGAACTCGACAGACTGAAGCTTTCTTT
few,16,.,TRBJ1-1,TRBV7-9,CASSLWTSKANTEAFF,TGTGCCAGCAGCCTCTGGACATCTAAGGCGAACACTGAAGCTTTCTTT
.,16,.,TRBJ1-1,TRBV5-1,CASSFFGGSMNTEAFF,TGCGCCAGCAGCTTTTTTGGGGGGTCGATGAACACTGAAGCTTTCTTT
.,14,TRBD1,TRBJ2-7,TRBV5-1,CASSRTGGFYEQYF,TGCGCCAGCAGCAGGACAGGGGGGTTCTACGAGCAGTACTTC
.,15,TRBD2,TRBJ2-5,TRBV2,CASSVMYSGGETQYF,TGTGCCAGCAGTGTGATGTATTCGGGGGGAGAGACCCAGTACTTC
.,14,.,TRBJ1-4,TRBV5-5,CASSQGSTNEKLFF,TGTGCCAGCAGCCAGGGATCAACTAATGAAAAACTGTTTTTT
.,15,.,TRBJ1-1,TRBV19,CASSIMAGTNTEAFF,TGTGCCAGTAGTATTATGGCAGGGACGAACACTGAAGCTTTCTTT
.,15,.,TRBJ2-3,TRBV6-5,CASSRTGSSTDTQYF,TGTGCCAGCAGCCGCACGGGGTCTAGCACAGATACGCAGTATTTT
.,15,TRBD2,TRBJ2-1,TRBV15,CATSLDGGTYNEQFF,TGTGCCACCAGCTTGGACGGGGGGACCTACAATGAGCAGTTCTTC
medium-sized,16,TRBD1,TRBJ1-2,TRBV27,CASSREWGQRSYGYTF,TGTGCCAGCAGCCGGGAGTGGGGACAGCGCAGCTATGGCTACACCTTC
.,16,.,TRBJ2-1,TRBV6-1,CASSEGGARPNNEQFF,TGTGCCAGCAGTGAAGGAGGGGCCAGACCAAATAATGAGCAGTTCTTC
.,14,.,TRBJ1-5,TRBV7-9,CASSNGGFNQPQHF,TGTGCCAGCAGTAATGGGGGGTTCAATCAGCCCCAGCATTTT
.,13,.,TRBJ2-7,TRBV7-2,CASSLGRNYEQYF,TGTGCCAGCAGCTTGGGCAGGAACTACGAGCAGTACTTC
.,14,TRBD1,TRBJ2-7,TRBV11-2,CASSSRTGYYEQYF,TGTGCCAGCAGCTCCCGGACAGGATACTACGAGCAGTACTTC
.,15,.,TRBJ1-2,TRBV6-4,CASSDSNAGLGGYTF,TGTGCCAGCAGTGACTCGAATGCGGGGCTGGGGGGCTACACCTTC
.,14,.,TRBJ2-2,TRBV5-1,CASRLQASTGELFF,TGCGCCAGCAGGCTGCAGGCCTCCACCGGGGAGCTGTTTTTT